These T cell receptor beta chains were read from a single sample in a study of cytomegalovirus exposure and HLA in healthy donors. Here immunoSEQ multiplex PCR was the method, and the copy in TCRdb shows in-frame clones only, minus some. This table holds under 150,000 clones, around 79% found once. The specimen was PBMCs. These receptors originate from a woman aged 45 to 65 in good health and CMV-seropositive. Both conserved end residues are part of each CDR3. Fields, in order: V gene, clone size, D gene, J gene, CDR3 protein, CDR3 DNA. The D gene is left open where the match is weak. Only part of the rows carry a size: once, few, many, or a class if the clone is expanded.

>TRBV4-3|NA|NA|TRBJ2-3
CASSHAGTSTDTQYF
TGCGCCAGCAGCCACGCGGGGACTAGCACAGATACGCAGTATTTT
>TRBV19|NA|NA|TRBJ2-7
CASSIGASGSYEQYF
TGTGCCAGTAGTATAGGAGCAAGCGGCTCCTACGAGCAGTACTTC
>TRBV9|NA|TRBD2|TRBJ2-2
CASSPPESGGTGELFF
TGTGCCAGCAGCCCCCCGGAAAGCGGGGGAACCGGGGAGCTGTTTTTT
>TRBV27|NA|NA|TRBJ1-3
CASSSGISGNTIYF
TGTGCCAGCAGTTCGGGTATCTCTGGAAACACCATATATTTT
>TRBV5-1|few|TRBD1|TRBJ2-7
CASSLVADRGAEQYF
TGCGCCAGCAGCTTGGTTGCTGACAGGGGTGCCGAGCAGTACTTC
>TRBV9|NA|NA|TRBJ2-3
CASSVGGAGATDTQYF
TGTGCCAGCAGCGTAGGAGGGGCGGGGGCCACAGATACGCAGTATTTT
>TRBV2|NA|TRBD1|TRBJ1-5
CASSDGQALSNQPQHF
TGTGCCAGCAGTGATGGACAGGCATTGAGCAATCAGCCCCAGCATTTT
>TRBV19|NA|NA|TRBJ1-3
CASSQGGSGNTIYF
TGTGCCAGTAGTCAGGGTGGCTCTGGAAACACCATATATTTT
>TRBV19|NA|NA|TRBJ2-1
CASRNGGVHEQFF
TGTGCCAGCAGGAACGGGGGAGTCCATGAGCAGTTCTTC
>TRBV9|NA|NA|TRBJ1-2
CASSAGRGPYGYTF
TGTGCCAGCAGCGCAGGCAGGGGACCCTACGGCTACACCTTC
>TRBV6-1|NA|TRBD2|TRBJ2-3
CASSGGGFPDTQYF
TGTGCCAGCAGTGGGGGGGGTTTCCCAGATACGCAGTATTTT
>TRBV10-1|NA|NA|TRBJ2-3
CASPLDTQYF
TGCGCCAGTCCCCTGGATACGCAGTATTTT
>TRBV5-1|NA|NA|TRBJ1-4
CASSLSLQGGEKLFF
TGCGCCAGCAGCTTGTCCCTCCAGGGTGGGGAAAAACTGTTTTTT
>TRBV21-1|NA|NA|TRBJ1-6
CASSKGKDPGTTIRSLHF
TGTGCCAGCAGCAAAGGTAAGGACCCCGGGACAACCATTCGGTCCCTCCACTTT
>TRBV5-6|NA|NA|TRBJ2-7
CASSLLSEQYF
TGTGCCAGCAGCTTGCTCAGCGAGCAGTACTTC
>TRBV28|NA|TRBD1|TRBJ1-5
CASSYARRGQGNQPQHF
TGTGCCAGCAGTTATGCACGGCGGGGACAGGGAAATCAGCCCCAGCATTTT
>TRBV19|once|NA|TRBJ1-1
CASSDRRNTEAFF
TGTGCCAGTAGTGACAGGAGAAACACTGAAGCTTTCTTT
>TRBV13|NA|NA|TRBJ2-3
CASSGQPRFTDTQYF
TGTGCCAGCAGTGGACAGCCCCGATTCACAGATACGCAGTATTTT
>TRBV5-6|NA|TRBD1|TRBJ1-4
CASSLGTGSATNEKLFF
TGTGCCAGCAGCTTAGGGACAGGGTCTGCAACTAATGAAAAACTGTTTTTT
>TRBV15|NA|TRBD2|TRBJ2-3
CATSRDGAGGNTDTQYF
TGTGCCACCAGCAGAGATGGGGCGGGGGGTAACACAGATACGCAGTATTTT
>TRBV29-1|once|NA|TRBJ1-2
CSVVFNRVGGYTF
TGCAGCGTTGTATTCAACAGGGTCGGCGGCTACACCTTC
>TRBV5-1|NA|NA|TRBJ2-3
CASSPRAGSADTQYF
TGCGCCAGCAGCCCTAGGGCAGGGTCGGCAGATACGCAGTATTTT
>TRBV4-2|NA|TRBD2|TRBJ2-3
CASSQDTGRGGTDTQYF
TGTGCCAGCAGCCAAGATACCGGGCGGGGGGGCACAGATACGCAGTATTTT
>TRBV10-3|few|NA|TRBJ1-3
CAISESGRGNTIYF
TGTGCCATCAGTGAGTCGGGCAGGGGAAACACCATATATTTT
>TRBV29-1|NA|NA|TRBJ2-5
CSVEFTGEETQYF
TGCAGCGTTGAATTTACAGGAGAAGAGACCCAGTACTTC
>TRBV5-1|NA|NA|TRBJ1-4
CASSTWGGDGEKLFF
TGCGCCAGCAGCACGTGGGGGGGCGACGGTGAAAAACTGTTTTTT